What follows describes a single T cell receptor (beta chain). What antigen it recognizes has not been identified. Base quality data are lacking; no much larger clone is found one base away. Looking up the germline V gene yields CDR1 MGHRA and CDR2 YSYEKL. V loses 1 base of germline sequence and J loses 9 bases, and the interval between the two ends is 16 bases. There are 15 amino acids in the CDR3, from cysteine to phenylalanine inclusive. Only CDR3 DNA remains: 45 bases, in frame from the first base. This sample is part of a study of blood T cell repertoires in COVID-19 (TCRdb year 2020). In the study overall: Samples from collaborators originated in the United States, Italy and Spain and spanned both the acute and convalescent phases of COVID-19. Samples were obtained from the ongoing ImmuneRACE study (first 160 participants) and from over 1,000 subjects provided by 6 global collaborators. The repertoires were released in a freely available public database meant as a resource for research on the immune response to SARS-CoV-2. Sample metadata almost always included a de-identified subject ID, COVID-19 status, age in years and sex. HLA class I and class II types, where available, came from metadata supplied by the sample provider rather than from assay-based typing. Deeply sampled blood TCRbeta repertoires from subjects exposed to, actively infected with, or recovered from COVID-19 were included in the dataset. The prospective study material was composed of cDNA or gDNA derived from T cells, B-cell-depleted T cells, or PBMCs.

Participants in the prospective study were enrolled through a virtual design, were aged roughly 18 to 100 years, and lived in approximately 24 United States geographic areas. Cohort assignment in the prospective study relied on participant-reported clinical history from a screening survey and a study questionnaire. Mobile phlebotomists in the prospective study collected whole blood, serum and a nasopharyngeal or oropharyngeal swab from every participant. Participants in the prospective study had the option to provide additional blood draws and questionnaires over a roughly 2-month period. Prospective study blood samples were shipped either frozen or at room temperature before DNA extraction. TCRbeta CDR3 regions were amplified from genomic DNA by means of the immunoSEQ Assay, a bias-controlled multiplex PCR. In the authors' own workflow: Nucleated cell counts per sample were estimated from amplification of reference gene primers within the assay. To quantify the absolute abundance of each unique TCRbeta CDR3 rearrangement, sequence reads were collapsed and filtered. Productive Simpson clonality was computed per sample as the square root of Simpson's diversity index over productive rearrangements. TCRdb stores this immuneACCESS table with in-frame sequences only. Part of the clones is absent; in the studies checked, under half of the shortfall reflects unresolved V genes, and no reason is known for the rest. V and J calls and clone size are copied from that table; D and trimming were computed from the DNA. Present in this sample are under 200,000 clones, approximately 79% of which were seen just once. The ten top clones hold more than 4.5% of the sample.

Study-wide conclusions, independent of this receptor: The amount of clinical and demographic metadata varied by source and participant and was provided uncurated.

Sequencing was performed on PBMCs or T cells enriched from blood (not recorded which). The receptor's source is a woman in her sixties or seventies with acute COVID-19. The rearranged segments are TRBV4-1 and TRBJ2-1; TRBD1 might be the D gene, on 7 matching bases. CDR3 loop: CASSQVEGADTEQFF. The DNA sequence reads TGCGCCAGCAGCCAAGTGGAGGGGGCGGACACTGAGCAGTTCTTC.